This T cell receptor beta chain originates from a study of response to subunit inactivated influenza vaccine. Whole-study findings and limits: Each seasonal influenza vaccination recruits few new T cells, the authors suggested.

This clonotype was picked up many times. The antigen is undetermined. The CDR3 has 14 amino acids. Per germline, CDR1 SEHNR and CDR2 FQNEAQ (reference sequence). Between the trimmed V and J ends, which lost 1 base and 11 bases, there was a span of 17 bases. Using its own MiXCR run on the RT-PCR reads, TCRdb lists one record per CDR3 protein. In the table there are over 400,000 distinct CDR3 sequences, 10% to 11% of which are singletons. The chain has TRBV7-9 and TRBJ1-1; D gene unclear. This clonotype was obtained from a man between 50 and 59 years old who received an inactivated influenza vaccine. Here the sequenced sample was PBMCs from blood, taken 45 days after vaccination. In DNA, the CDR3 is TGTGCCAGCAGCTTAGATTTCGGCGGGCAGGAGGCTTTCTTT. Protein sequence: CASSLDFGGQEAFF.